This T cell receptor beta chain was recorded in a study of glioma-infiltrating T cells after dendritic cell vaccination. In the study overall: Patients had newly diagnosed or recurrent glioblastoma and received dendritic cell vaccines. The vaccine used monocyte-derived dendritic cells pulsed overnight with autologous tumor lysate. At biweekly intervals, patients got three intradermal dendritic cell vaccine injections.

Assay used: immunoSEQ multiplex PCR; TCRdb lists only in-frame clones, some missing. The repertoire holds 93,000 or so clones, 81% seen once, with approximately 12% in the top ten. V was pared by 3 bases and J by 7 bases, with 4 bases between. Germline assignment: CDR1 MGHRA and CDR2 YSYEKL. CDR3 size: 11 residues. Isocitrate dehydrogenase mutation was absent in all glioblastoma patients. The TCR comes from a human donor with glioblastoma. This sequence joins TRBV4-1 and TRBJ2-1; no clear D. Material: blood, obtained before dendritic cell vaccination. CDR3 sequence (DNA): TGCGCCAGCAGCCAGCGTAATGAGCAGTTCTTC. The encoded protein is CASSQRNEQFF.